This passage covers 2 T cell receptor beta chains from one sample sequenced in a study of blood T cell repertoires in COVID-19. The data were produced by immunoSEQ multiplex PCR, yet TCRdb's version contains in-frame clones alone and is incomplete. The sample carries approximately 200,000 clones, around 86% recorded once. Material for sequencing was peripheral blood. The receptors here all came from a woman aged 25 to 39 with active or convalescent COVID-19.

Written as DNA, the CDR3 is TGTGCCAGCAGTTTAGTCCTAGCGCTCTACAATGAGCAGTTCTTC. As protein: CASSLVLALYNEQFF. The V gene is TRBV28, the J gene TRBJ2-1; D is possibly TRBD2 (6 bases). The CDR3 loop spans 15 amino acids. Germline assignment: CDR1 MDHEN and CDR2 SYDVKM. V gave up 2 bases and J gave up 3 bases, with 11 bases separating them.

J is TRBJ2-2 and V is TRBV11-2, with 7 bases identical to TRBD1. CDR3 length equals 19 residues. After removal of 1 base from V and 1 base from J, the junction contained 12 bases not matched to a gene. Germline V gene data show CDR1 as SGHAT and CDR2 as FQNNGV. Here the CDR3 reads CASSLAGTAPNLNTGELFF. The CDR3 nucleotides read TGTGCCAGCAGCTTAGCCGGGACAGCCCCTAACTTGAACACCGGGGAGCTGTTTTTT.